Described below is a single TCR beta chain sequence and its context. V was clipped by 6 bases and J by 5 bases, with 11 bases between them. Germline V CDR1 and CDR2: KGHSH, LQKENI. This CDR3 comprises 12 residues. This sample is drawn from a study of shared clonotypes between healthy human individuals. Generated by immunoSEQ multiplex PCR, the TCRdb table keeps only in-frame clones and is missing some. The table has over a million clones, roughly 96% seen once. The TCR originated in a man aged 30 to 45 in good health. Sequenced: naive CD4+ T cells sorted from blood. Described subset: CD45RA+ positively selected. The J gene is TRBJ2-7, the V gene TRBV18, with a weak D call TRBD1 (5 bases). The CDR3 here is CASSAGPDEQYF. In DNA form, the CDR3 reads TGTGCCAGCTCCGCAGGGCCGGACGAGCAGTACTTC.